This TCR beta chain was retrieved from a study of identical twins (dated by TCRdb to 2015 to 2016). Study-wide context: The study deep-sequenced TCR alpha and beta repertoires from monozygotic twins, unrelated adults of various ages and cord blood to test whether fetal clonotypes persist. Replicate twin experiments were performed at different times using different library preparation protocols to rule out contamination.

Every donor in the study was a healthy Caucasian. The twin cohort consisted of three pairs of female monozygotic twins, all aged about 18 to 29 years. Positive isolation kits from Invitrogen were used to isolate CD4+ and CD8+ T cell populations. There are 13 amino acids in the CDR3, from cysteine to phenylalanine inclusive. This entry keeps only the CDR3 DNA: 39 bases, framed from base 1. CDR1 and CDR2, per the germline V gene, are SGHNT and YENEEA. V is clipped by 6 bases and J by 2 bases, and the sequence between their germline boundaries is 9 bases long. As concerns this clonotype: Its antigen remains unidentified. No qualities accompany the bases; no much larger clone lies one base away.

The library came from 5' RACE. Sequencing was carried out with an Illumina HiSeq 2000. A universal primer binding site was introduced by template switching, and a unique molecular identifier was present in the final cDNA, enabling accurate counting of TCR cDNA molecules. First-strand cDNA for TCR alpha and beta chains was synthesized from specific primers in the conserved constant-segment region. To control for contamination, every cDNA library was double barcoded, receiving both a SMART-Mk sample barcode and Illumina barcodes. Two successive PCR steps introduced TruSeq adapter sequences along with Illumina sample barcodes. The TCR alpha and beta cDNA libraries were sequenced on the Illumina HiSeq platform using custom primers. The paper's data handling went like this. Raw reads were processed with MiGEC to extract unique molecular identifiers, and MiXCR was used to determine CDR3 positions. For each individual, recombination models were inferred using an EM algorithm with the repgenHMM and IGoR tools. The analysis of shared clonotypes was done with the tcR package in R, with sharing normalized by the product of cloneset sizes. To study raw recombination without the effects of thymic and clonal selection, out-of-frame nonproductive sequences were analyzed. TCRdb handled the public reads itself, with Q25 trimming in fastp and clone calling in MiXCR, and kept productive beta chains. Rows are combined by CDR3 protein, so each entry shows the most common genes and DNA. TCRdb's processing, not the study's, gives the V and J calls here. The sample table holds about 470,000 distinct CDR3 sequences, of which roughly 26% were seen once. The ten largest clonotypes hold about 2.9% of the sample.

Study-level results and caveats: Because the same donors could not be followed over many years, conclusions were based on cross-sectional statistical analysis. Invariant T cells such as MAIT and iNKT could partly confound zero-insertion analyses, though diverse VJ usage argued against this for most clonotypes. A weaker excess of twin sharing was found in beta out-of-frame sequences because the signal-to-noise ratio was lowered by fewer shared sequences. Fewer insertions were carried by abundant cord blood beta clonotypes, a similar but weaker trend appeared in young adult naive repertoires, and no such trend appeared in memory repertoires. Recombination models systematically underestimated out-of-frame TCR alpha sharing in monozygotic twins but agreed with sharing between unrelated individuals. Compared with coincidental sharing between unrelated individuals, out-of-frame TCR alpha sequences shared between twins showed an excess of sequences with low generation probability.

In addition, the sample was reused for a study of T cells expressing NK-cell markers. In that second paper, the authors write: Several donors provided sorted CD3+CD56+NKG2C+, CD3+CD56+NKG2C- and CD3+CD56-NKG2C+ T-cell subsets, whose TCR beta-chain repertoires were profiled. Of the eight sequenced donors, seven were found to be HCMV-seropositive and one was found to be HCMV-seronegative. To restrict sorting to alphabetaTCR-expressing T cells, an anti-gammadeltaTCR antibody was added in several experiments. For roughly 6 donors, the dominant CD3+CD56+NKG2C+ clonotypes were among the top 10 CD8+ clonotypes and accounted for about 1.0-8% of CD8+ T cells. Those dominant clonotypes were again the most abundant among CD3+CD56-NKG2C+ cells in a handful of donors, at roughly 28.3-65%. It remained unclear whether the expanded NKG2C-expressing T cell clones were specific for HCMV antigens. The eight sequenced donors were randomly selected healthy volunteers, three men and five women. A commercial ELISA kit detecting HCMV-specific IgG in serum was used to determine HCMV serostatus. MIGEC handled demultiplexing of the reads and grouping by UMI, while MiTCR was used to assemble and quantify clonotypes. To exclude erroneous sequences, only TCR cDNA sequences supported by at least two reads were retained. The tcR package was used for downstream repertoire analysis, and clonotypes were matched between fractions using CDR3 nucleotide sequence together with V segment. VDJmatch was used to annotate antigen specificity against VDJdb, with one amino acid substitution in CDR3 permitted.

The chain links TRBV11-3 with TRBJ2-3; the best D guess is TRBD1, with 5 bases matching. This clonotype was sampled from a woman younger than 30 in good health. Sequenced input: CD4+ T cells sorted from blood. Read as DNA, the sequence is TGTGCCAGCAGGCTAGGGGCCACAGATACGCAGTATTTT. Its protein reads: CASRLGATDTQYF.